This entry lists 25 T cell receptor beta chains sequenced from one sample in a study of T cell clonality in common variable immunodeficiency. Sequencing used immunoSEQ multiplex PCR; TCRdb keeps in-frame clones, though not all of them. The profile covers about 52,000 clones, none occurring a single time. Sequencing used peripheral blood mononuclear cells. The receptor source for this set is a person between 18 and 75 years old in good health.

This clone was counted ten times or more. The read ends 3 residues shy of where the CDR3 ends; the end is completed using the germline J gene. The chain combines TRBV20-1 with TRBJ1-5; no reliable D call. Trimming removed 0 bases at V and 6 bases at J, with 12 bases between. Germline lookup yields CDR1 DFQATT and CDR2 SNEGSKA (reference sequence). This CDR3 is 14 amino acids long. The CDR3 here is CSARDTEGSQPQHF. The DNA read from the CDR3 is TGCAGTGCTAGAGATACAGAGGGCTCTCAGCCC.

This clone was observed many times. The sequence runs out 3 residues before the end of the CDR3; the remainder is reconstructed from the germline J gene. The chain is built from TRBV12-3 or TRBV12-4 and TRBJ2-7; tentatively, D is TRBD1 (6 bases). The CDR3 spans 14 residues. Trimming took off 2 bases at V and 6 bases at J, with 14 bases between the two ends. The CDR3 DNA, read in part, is TGTGCCAGCAGTTTAAGGGAGTTCAGGGGCGAG. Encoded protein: CASSLREFRGE. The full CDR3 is CASSLREFRGEQYF.

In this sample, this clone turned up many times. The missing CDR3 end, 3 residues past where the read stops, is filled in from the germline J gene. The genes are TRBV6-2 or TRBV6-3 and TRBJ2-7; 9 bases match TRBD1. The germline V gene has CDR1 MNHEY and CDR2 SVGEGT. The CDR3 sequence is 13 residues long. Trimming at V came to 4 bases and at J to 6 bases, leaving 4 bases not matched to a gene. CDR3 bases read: TGTGCCAGCAGTTGGGACAGGGAGGGCGAG. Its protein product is CASSWDREGE. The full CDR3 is CASSWDREGEQYF.

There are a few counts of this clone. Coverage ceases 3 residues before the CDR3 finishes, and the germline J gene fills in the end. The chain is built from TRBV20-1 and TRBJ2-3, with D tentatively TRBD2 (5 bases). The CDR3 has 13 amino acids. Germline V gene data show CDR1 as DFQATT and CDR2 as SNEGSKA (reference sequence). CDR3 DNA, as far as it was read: TGCAGTGCTAGAGATCCGGGGTCGGAGACG. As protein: CSARDPGSET. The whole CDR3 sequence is CSARDPGSETQYF.

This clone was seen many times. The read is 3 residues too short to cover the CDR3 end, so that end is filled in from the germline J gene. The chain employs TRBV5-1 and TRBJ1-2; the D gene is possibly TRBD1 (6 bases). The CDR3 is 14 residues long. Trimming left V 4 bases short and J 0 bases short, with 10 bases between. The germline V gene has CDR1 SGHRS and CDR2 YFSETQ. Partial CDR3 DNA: TGCGCCAGCAGCATGGGGGCCTCTAACTATGGC. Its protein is CASSMGASNYG. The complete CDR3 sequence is CASSMGASNYGYTF. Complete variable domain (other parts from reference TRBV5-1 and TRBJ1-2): KAGVTQTPRYLIKTRGQQVTLSCSPISGHRSVSWYQQTPGQGLQFLFEYFSETQRNKGNFPGRFSGRQFSNSRSEMNVSTLELGDSALYLCASSMGASNYGYTFGSGTRLTVV.

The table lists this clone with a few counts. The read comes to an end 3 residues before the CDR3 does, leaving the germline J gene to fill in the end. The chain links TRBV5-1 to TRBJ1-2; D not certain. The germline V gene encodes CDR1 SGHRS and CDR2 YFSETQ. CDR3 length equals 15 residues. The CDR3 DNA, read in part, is TGCGCCAGCAGCTCGACGACTAGCCGCCAAGAGACC. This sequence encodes CASSSTTSRQET. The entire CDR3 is CASSSTTSRQETYTF.

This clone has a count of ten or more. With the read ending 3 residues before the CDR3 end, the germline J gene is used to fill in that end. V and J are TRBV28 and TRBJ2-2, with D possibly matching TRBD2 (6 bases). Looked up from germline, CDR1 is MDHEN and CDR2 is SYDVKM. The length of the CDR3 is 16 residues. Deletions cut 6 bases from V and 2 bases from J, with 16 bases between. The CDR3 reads CASSPRRLGNTGELFF. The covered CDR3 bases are TGTGCCAGCAGCCCCCGGCGACTAGGTAACACCGGGGAG.

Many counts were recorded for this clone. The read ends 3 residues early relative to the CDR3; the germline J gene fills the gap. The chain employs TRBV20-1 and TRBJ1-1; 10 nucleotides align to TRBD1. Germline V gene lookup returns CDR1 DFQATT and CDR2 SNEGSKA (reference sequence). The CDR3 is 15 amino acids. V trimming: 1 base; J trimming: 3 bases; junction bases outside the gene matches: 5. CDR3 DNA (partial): TGCAGTGCTAGAGGACAGGGGGCATCTTACACTGAA. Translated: CSARGQGASYTE. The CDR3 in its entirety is CSARGQGASYTEAFF.

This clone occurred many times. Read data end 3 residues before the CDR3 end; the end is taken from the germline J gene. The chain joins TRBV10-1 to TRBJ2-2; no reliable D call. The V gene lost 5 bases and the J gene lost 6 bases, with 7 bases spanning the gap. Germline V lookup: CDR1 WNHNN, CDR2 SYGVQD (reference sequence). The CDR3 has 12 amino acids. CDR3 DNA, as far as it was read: TGCGCCAGCAGTATTTCTTCCGGGGAG. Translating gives CASSISSGE. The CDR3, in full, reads CASSISSGELFF.

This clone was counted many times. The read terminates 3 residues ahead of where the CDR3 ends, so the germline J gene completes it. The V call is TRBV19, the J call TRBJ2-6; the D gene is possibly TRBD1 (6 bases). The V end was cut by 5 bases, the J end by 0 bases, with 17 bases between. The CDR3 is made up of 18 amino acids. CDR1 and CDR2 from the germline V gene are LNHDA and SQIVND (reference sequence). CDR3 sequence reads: CASSALTGQSSGANVLTF. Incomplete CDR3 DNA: TGTGCCAGTAGTGCCTTAACGGGACAAAGCTCTGGGGCCAACGTC.

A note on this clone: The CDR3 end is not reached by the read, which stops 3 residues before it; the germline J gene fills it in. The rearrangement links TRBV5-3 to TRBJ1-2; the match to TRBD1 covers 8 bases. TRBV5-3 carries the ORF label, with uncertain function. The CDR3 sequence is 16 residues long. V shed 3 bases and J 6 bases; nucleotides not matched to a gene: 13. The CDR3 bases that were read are TGTGCCAGAAGCTCCTTACCTCGACAGGGGTCTAATGGC. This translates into CARSSLPRQGSNG. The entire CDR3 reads CARSSLPRQGSNGYTF.

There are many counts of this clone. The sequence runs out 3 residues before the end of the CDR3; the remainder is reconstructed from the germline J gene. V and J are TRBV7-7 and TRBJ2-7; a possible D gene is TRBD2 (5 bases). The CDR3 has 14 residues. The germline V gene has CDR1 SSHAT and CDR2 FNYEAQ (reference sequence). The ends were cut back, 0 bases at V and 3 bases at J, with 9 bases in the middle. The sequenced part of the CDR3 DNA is TGTGCCAGCAGCTTAGCTCCGGGGTTCTACGAG. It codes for CASSLAPGFYE. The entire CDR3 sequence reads CASSLAPGFYEQYF.

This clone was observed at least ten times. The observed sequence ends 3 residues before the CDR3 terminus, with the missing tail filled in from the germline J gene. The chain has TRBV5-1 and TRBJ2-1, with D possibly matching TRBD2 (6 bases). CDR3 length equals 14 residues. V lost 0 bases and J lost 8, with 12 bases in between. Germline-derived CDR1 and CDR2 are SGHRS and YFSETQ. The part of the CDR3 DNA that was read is TGCGCCAGCAGCTTGGCCTGGACTAAAGATGAG. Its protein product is CASSLAWTKDE. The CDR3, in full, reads CASSLAWTKDEQFF.

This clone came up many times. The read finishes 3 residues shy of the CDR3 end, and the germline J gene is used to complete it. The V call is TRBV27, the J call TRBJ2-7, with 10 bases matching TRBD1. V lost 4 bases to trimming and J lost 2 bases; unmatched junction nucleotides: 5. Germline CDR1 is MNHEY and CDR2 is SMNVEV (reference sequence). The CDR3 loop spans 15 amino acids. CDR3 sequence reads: CASSSGQGTPYEQYF. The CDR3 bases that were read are TGTGCCAGCAGTTCGGGACAGGGGACCCCCTACGAG.

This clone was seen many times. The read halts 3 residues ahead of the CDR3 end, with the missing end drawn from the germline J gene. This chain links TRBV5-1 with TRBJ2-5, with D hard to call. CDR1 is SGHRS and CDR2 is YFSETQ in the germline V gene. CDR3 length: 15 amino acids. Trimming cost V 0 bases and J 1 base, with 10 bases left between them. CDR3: CASSLGENIQETQYF. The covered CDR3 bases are TGCGCCAGCAGCTTGGGAGAAAACATCCAAGAGACC.

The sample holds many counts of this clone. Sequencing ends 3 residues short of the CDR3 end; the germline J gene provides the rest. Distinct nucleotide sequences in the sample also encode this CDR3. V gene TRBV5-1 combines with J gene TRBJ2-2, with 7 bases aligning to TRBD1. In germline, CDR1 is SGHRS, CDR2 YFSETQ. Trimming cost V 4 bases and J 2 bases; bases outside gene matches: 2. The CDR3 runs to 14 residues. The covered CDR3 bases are TGCGCCAGCAGCCGACAGGGTAACACCGGGGAG. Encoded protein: CASSRQGNTGE. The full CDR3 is CASSRQGNTGELFF.

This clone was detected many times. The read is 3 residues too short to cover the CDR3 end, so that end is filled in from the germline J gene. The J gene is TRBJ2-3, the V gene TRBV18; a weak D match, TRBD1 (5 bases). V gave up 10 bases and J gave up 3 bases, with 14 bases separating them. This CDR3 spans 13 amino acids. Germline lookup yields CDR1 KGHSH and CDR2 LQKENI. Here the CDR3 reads CATREGATDTQYF. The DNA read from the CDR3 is TGTGCCACTCGAGAAGGGGCAACAGATACG.

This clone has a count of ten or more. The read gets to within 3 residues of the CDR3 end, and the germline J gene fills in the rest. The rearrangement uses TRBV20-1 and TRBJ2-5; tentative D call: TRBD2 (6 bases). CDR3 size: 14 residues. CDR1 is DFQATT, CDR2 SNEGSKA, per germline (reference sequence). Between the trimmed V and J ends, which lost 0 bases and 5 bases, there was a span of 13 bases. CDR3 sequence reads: CSARDYGGWETQYF. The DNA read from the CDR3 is TGCAGTGCTAGAGATTATGGGGGGTGGGAGACC.

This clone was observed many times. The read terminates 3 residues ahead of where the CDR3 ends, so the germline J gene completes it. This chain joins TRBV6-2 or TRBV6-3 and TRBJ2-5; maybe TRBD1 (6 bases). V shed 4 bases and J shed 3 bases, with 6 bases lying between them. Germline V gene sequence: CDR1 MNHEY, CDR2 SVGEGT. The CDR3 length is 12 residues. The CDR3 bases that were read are TGTGCCAGCAGTTGGACAGAAGAGACC. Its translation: CASSWTEET. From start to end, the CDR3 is CASSWTEETQYF.

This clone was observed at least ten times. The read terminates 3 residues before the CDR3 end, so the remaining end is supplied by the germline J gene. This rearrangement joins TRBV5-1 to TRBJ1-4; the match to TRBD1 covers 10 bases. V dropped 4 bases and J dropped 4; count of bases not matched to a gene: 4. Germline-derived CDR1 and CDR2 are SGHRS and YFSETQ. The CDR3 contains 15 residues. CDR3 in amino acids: CASSRTGGSNEKLFF. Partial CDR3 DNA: TGCGCCAGCAGCCGGACAGGGGGGAGTAATGAAAAA. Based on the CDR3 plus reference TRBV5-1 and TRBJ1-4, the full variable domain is KAGVTQTPRYLIKTRGQQVTLSCSPISGHRSVSWYQQTPGQGLQFLFEYFSETQRNKGNFPGRFSGRQFSNSRSEMNVSTLELGDSALYLCASSRTGGSNEKLFFGSGTQLSVL.

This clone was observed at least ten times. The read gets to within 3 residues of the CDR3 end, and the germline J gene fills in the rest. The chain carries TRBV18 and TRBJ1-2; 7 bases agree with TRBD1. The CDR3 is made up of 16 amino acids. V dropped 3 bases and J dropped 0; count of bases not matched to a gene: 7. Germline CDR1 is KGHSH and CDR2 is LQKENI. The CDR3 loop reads CASSPPGQRTNYGYTF. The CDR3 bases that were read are TGTGCCAGCTCACCGCCGGGACAGAGAACTAACTATGGC. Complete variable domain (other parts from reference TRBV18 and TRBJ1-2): NAGVMQNPRHLVRRRGQEARLRCSPMKGHSHVYWYRQLPEEGLKFMVYLQKENIIDESGMPKERFSAEFPKEGPSILRIQQVVRGDSAAYFCASSPPGQRTNYGYTFGSGTRLTVV.

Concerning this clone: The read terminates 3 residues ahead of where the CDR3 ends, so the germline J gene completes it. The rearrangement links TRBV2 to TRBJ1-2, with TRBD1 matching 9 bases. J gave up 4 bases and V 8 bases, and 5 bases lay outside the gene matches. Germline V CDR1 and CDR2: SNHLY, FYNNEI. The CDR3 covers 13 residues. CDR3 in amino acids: CASQPGQGYGYTF. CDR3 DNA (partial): TGTGCCAGCCAACCGGGACAGGGCTATGGC.

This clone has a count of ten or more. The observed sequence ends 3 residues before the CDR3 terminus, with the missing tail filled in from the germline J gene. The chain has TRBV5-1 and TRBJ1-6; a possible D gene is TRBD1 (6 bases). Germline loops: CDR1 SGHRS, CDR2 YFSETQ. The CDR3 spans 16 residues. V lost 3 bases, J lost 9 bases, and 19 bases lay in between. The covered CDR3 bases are TGCGCCAGCAGCTCCGACAGGTCTGGGGGTGCTTCACCC. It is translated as CASSSDRSGGASP. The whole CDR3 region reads CASSSDRSGGASPLHF.

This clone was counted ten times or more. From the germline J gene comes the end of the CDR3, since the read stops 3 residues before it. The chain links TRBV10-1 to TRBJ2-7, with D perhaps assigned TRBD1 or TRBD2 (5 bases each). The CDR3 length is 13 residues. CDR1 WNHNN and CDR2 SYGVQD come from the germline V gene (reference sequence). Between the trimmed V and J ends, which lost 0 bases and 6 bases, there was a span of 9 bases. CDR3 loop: CASSESLRGEQYF. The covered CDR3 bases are TGCGCCAGCAGTGAGTCTCTGAGGGGCGAG.

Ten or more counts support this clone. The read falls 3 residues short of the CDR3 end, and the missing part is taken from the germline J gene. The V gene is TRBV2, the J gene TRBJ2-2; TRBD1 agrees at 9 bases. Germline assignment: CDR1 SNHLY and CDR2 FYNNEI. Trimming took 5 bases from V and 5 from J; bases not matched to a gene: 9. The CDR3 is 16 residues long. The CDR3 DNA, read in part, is TGTGCCAGCAGTCCCTTGGGGACAGGGAGTACCGGGGAG. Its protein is CASSPLGTGSTGE. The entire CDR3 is CASSPLGTGSTGELFF.